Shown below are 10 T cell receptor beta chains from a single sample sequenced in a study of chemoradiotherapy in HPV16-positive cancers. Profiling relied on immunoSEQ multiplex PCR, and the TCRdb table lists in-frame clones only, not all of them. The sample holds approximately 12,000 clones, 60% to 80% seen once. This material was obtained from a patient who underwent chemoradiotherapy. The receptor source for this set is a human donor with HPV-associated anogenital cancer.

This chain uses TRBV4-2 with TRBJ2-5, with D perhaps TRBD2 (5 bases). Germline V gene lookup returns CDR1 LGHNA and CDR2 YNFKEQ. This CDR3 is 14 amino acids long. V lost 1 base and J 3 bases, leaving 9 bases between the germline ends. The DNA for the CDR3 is TGTGCCAGCAGCCAAGGTACTAGAGAAGAGACCCAGTACTTC. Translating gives CASSQGTREETQYF.

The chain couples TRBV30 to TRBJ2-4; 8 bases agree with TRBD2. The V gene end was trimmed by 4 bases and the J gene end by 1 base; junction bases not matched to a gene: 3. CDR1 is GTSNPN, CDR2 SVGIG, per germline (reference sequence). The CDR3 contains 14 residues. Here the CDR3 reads CAWTSGWAKNIQYF. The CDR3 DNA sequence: TGTGCCTGGACTAGCGGGTGGGCCAAAAACATTCAGTACTTC.

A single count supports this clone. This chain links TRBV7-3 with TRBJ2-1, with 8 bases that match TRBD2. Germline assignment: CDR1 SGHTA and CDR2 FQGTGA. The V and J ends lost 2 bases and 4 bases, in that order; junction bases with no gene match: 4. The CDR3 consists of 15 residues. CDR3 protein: CASSLGTRGYNEQFF. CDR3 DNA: TGTGCCAGCAGCTTAGGGACTAGAGGTTACAATGAGCAGTTCTTC.

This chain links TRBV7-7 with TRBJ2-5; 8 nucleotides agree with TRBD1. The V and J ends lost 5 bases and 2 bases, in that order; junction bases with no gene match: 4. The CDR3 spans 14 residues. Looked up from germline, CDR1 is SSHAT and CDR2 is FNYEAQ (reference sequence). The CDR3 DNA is TGTGCCAGCAGCACCGACAGGGGACAAGAGACCCAGTACTTC. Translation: CASSTDRGQETQYF.

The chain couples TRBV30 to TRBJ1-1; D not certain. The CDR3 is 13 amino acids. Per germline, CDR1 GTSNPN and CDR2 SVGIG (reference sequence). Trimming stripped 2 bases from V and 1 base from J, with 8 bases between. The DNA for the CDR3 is TGTGCCTGGAGTTTAAAGCGGAACACTGAAGCTTTCTTT. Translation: CAWSLKRNTEAFF.

As DNA, the CDR3 is TGTGCCAGCAGCTTTGTGGGACAGGGGCATGGCTACACCTTC. Translating it yields CASSFVGQGHGYTF. The J gene is TRBJ1-2, the V gene TRBV5-4, with TRBD1 matching over 10 bases. Germline V gene sequence: CDR1 SGHNT, CDR2 YYREEE (reference sequence). There are 14 residues in the CDR3. J was trimmed by 6 bases and V by 2 bases; bases with no gene match: 4.

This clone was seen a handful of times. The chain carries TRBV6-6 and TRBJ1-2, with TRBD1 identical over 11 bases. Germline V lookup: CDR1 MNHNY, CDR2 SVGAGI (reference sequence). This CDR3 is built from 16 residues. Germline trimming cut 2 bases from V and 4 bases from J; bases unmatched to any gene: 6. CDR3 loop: CASSYKGTGGSYGYTF. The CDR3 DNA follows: TGTGCCAGCAGTTACAAAGGGACAGGGGGGAGCTATGGCTACACCTTC.

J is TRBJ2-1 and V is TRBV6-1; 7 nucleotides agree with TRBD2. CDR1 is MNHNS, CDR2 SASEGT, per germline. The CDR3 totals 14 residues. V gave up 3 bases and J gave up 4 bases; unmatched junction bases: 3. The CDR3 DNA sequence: TGTGCCAGCAGTGATCCTAGCGGTTACAATGAGCAGTTCTTC. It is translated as CASSDPSGYNEQFF.

CDR3 in DNA: TGTGCCAGCAGCCGCCCTAAGAACACTGAAGCTTTCTTT. Its protein product is CASSRPKNTEAFF. This chain joins TRBV28 and TRBJ1-1; D remains ambiguous. The CDR3 totals 13 residues. With 6 bases removed from V and 1 base from J, the gap between germline ends came to 9 bases. Germline V gene data show CDR1 as MDHEN and CDR2 as SYDVKM. The full variable domain, rest sourced from reference TRBV28 and TRBJ1-1, is DVKVTQSSRYLVKRTGEKVFLECVQDMDHENMFWYRQDPGLGLRLIYFSYDVKMKEKGDIPEGYSVSREKKERFSLILESASTNQTSMYLCASSRPKNTEAFFGQGTRLTVV.

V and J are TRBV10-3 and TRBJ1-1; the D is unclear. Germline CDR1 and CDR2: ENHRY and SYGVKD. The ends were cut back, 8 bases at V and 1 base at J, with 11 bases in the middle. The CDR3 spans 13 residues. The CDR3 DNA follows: TGTGCCATCGGTTCGGGTACGAACACTGAAGCTTTCTTT. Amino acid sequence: CAIGSGTNTEAFF.